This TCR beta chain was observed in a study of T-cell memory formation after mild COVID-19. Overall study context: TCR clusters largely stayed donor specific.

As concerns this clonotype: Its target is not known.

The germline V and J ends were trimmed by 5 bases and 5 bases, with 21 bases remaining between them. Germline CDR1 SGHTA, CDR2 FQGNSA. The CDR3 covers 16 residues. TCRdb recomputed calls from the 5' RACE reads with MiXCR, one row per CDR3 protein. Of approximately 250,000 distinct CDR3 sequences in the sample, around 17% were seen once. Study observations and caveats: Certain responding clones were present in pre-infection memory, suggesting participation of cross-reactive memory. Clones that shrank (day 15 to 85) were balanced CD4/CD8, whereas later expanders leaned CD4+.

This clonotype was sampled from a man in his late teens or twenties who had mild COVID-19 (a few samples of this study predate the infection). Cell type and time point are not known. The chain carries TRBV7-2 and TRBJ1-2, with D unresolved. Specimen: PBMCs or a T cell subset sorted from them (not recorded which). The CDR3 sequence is CASSPHLQITSYGYTF. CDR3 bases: TGTGCCAGCAGCCCCCACCTGCAGATAACCTCTTATGGCTACACCTTC. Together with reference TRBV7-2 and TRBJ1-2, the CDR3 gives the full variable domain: GAGVSQSPSNKVTEKGKDVELRCDPISGHTALYWYRQSLGQGLEFLIYFQGNSAPDKSGLPSDRFSAERTGGSVSTLTIQRTQQEDSAVYLCASSPHLQITSYGYTFGSGTRLTVV.